A single sample gave rise to the 7 T cell receptor beta chains below, sequenced in a study of T cell changes during pregnancy in multiple sclerosis. The table came from immunoSEQ multiplex PCR; TCRdb's copy has only in-frame clones and leaves some out. The sample lists approximately 100,000 clones; roughly 93% were seen once. The sequencing used peripheral blood, collected in the first trimester of pregnancy. The receptor set was obtained from a female donor with multiple sclerosis, enrolled in a pregnancy study.

The gene calls are TRBV29-1 and TRBJ1-1; 8 bases match TRBD1. V lost 4 bases and J lost 4; bases outside the gene matches: 8. This CDR3 is 14 amino acids long. Germline assignment: CDR1 SQVTM and CDR2 ANQGSEA. CDR3 DNA: TGCAGCGTTGCCCCCACGACAGGGGTCACTGAAGCTTTCTTT. As protein: CSVAPTTGVTEAFF.

The chain combines TRBV5-1 with TRBJ1-1; a weak D match, TRBD1 (6 bases). Germline V gene lookup returns CDR1 SGHRS and CDR2 YFSETQ. This CDR3 region has 16 residues. V lost 4 bases and J 1 base, leaving 17 bases between the germline ends. CDR3 nucleotides: TGCGCCAGCAGCACGCGACAGGTAACGGCGAACACTGAAGCTTTCTTT. This codes for CASSTRQVTANTEAFF.

This clone was seen a single time. This sequence joins TRBV6-5 and TRBJ1-2; no reliable D call. Looked up from germline, CDR1 is MNHEY and CDR2 is SVGAGI. This CDR3 has 13 amino acids. With 6 bases removed from V and 0 bases from J, the gap between germline ends came to 8 bases. CDR3 DNA sequence: TGTGCCAGCAGCAATACAGCTAACTATGGCTACACCTTC. This gives the protein CASSNTANYGYTF.

This clone has a single count. This chain uses TRBV7-8 with TRBJ1-1; 10 positions agree with TRBD1. J was trimmed by 0 bases and V by 5 bases; bases with no gene match: 9. CDR1 SGHVS and CDR2 FQNEAQ come from the germline V gene. This CDR3 is built from 17 residues. In DNA, the CDR3 is TGTGCCAGCAGCCAACCCCGACAGGGGGCCATGAACACTGAAGCTTTCTTT. This gives the protein CASSQPRQGAMNTEAFF.

This chain connects TRBV19 to TRBJ1-1; a weak D match, TRBD1 (5 bases). The CDR3 covers 13 residues. Germline CDR1 reads LNHDA; CDR2 reads SQIVND (reference sequence). Trimming took off 3 bases at V and 4 bases at J, with 9 bases between the two ends. The CDR3 reads CASSIDQGTEAFF. In DNA form, the CDR3 reads TGTGCCAGTAGTATTGACCAGGGCACTGAAGCTTTCTTT.

The gene calls are TRBV5-1 and TRBJ2-1; 12 bases fit TRBD2. Germline V gives CDR1 SGHRS, CDR2 YFSETQ. The CDR3 is 15 residues long. Losses at the gene ends were 3 bases for V and 10 bases for J; bases not matched to a gene: 8. CDR3 amino acids: CASSYLAGGPGEQFF. DNA of the CDR3: TGCGCCAGCAGCTATCTAGCGGGGGGGCCCGGGGAGCAGTTCTTC. Full variable domain (outside the CDR3, taken from reference TRBV5-1 and TRBJ2-1): KAGVTQTPRYLIKTRGQQVTLSCSPISGHRSVSWYQQTPGQGLQFLFEYFSETQRNKGNFPGRFSGRQFSNSRSEMNVSTLELGDSALYLCASSYLAGGPGEQFFGPGTRLTVL.

The CDR3 spells CASSPGQIGYNEQFF. CDR3 sequence (DNA): TGCGCCAGCAGCCCCGGACAGATAGGCTACAATGAGCAGTTCTTC. V and J are TRBV5-1 and TRBJ2-1, with D tentatively TRBD1 (6 bases). Germline CDR1 SGHRS, CDR2 YFSETQ. The CDR3 contains 15 residues. The V gene lost 4 bases and the J gene lost 3 bases, with 14 bases spanning the gap.